A selection of T cell receptor beta chains follows, all from one sample in a study of immune cell composition in non-small cell lung cancer. Libraries were prepared by immunoSEQ multiplex PCR; TCRdb keeps only in-frame clonotypes and omits some of them. The sample has over 1,500 clones; over 80% are singletons. Material for sequencing was non-adjacent lung tissue. The receptor set was obtained from a human donor with non-small cell lung cancer. CDR3s include the opening cysteine and the closing phenylalanine or tryptophan. The order of the fields is CDR3 length, V gene, J gene, D gene, CDR3 DNA, CDR3 protein. A D gene is named only where the DNA matches it firmly.

>14|TRBV6-4|TRBJ2-3|TRBD2
TGTGCCAGCAGTGAGGCGGGAGGCACAGATACGCAGTATTTT
CASSEAGGTDTQYF
>17|TRBV27|TRBJ2-1|TRBD2
TGTGCCAGCAGCCTCGGCCCTTCGGGGGGGGTCTACAATGAGCAGTTCTTC
CASSLGPSGGVYNEQFF
>14|TRBV27|TRBJ2-2|-
TGTGCCAGCAGTCAAGGGGGACTAATCGGGGAGCTGTTTTTT
CASSQGGLIGELFF
>14|TRBV18|TRBJ2-1|TRBD2
TGTGCCAGCTCCCCCGGACTAGCGGGAGCTGAGCAGTTCTTC
CASSPGLAGAEQFF
>13|TRBV5-5|TRBJ2-3|TRBD1
TGTGCCAGCAGCGGGACAGGGGTAGATACGCAGTATTTT
CASSGTGVDTQYF
>14|TRBV28|TRBJ1-5|-
TGTGCCAGCAACATGGGGAGAAGCAATCAGCCCCAGCATTTT
CASNMGRSNQPQHF
>15|TRBV7-8|TRBJ1-5|-
TGTGCCAGCAGCTCGACAGGCTTTAGCAATCAGCCCCAGCATTTT
CASSSTGFSNQPQHF
>15|TRBV6-6|TRBJ2-7|-
TGTGCCAGCAGTTACTCCGCGACTAGCTCCTACGAGCAGTACTTC
CASSYSATSSYEQYF
>13|TRBV27|TRBJ2-7|TRBD2
TGTGCCAGCAGTTTGGCGGGAGGTAACGAGCAGTACTTC
CASSLAGGNEQYF
>19|TRBV11-2|TRBJ2-1|TRBD2
TGTGCCAGCAGCTTTTCTAGCGGGAGTACCTCGGTGGGCTACAATGAGCAGTTCTTC
CASSFSSGSTSVGYNEQFF